These 14 T cell receptor beta chains share one sample of origin, sequenced in a study of technical replicates of blood from a few donors. TCRdb's table, derived via immunoSEQ multiplex PCR, lists solely in-frame clones and lacks some. Of about 56,000 clones listed, about 94% are singletons. The source material was PBMCs. These receptors were collected from a human donor in good health. Some clones in this sample may be carry-over from other donors' samples.

The genes are TRBV6-5 and TRBJ1-5; D unclear. Germline CDR1 reads MNHEY; CDR2 reads SVGAGI. V dropped 4 bases and J dropped 4 bases, with 5 bases sitting between them. The CDR3 extends over 12 amino acids. As DNA, the CDR3 is TGTGCCAGCAGTTCAGAAAATCAGCCCCAGCATTTT. It encodes CASSSENQPQHF.

The chain is built from TRBV4-3 and TRBJ2-7; tentative D call: TRBD1 (5 bases). CDR3 length: 13 amino acids. Trimming pared 0 bases from V and 5 bases from J, leaving 8 bases between. CDR1 is LGHNA, CDR2 YSLEER, per germline. The CDR3 reads CASSQDHRNEQYF. CDR3 DNA sequence: TGCGCCAGCAGCCAAGATCACAGGAACGAGCAGTACTTC.

This sequence joins TRBV4-1 and TRBJ1-2; D is unclear. The germline V and J ends were trimmed by 0 bases and 0 bases, with 8 bases remaining between them. Germline CDR1 and CDR2: MGHRA and YSYEKL. There are 15 residues in the CDR3. CDR3 in amino acids: CASSQERLSNYGYTF. The CDR3 DNA reads TGCGCCAGCAGCCAAGAGCGCCTCTCTAACTATGGCTACACCTTC.

The V call is TRBV30, the J call TRBJ1-5; maybe TRBD1 (5 bases). Trimming took off 4 bases at V and 4 bases at J, with 14 bases between the two ends. Germline V gene sequence: CDR1 GTSNPN, CDR2 SVGIG (reference sequence). CDR3 length: 14 amino acids. The CDR3: CAWNVAGKNQPQHF. CDR3 DNA sequence: TGTGCCTGGAACGTCGCAGGGAAGAATCAGCCCCAGCATTTT.

The V gene is TRBV2, the J gene TRBJ1-5; perhaps TRBD1 as D (6 bases). Per germline, CDR1 SNHLY and CDR2 FYNNEI. V dropped 6 bases and J dropped 0 bases, with 9 bases sitting between them. CDR3 length: 14 amino acids. The CDR3: CASREDSSNQPQHF. The CDR3 nucleotides read TGTGCCAGCAGAGAGGACAGTAGCAATCAGCCCCAGCATTTT.

V is TRBV5-1 and J is TRBJ2-2; TRBD2 matches at 8 bases. There are 15 residues in the CDR3. After removal of 2 bases from V and 2 bases from J, the junction contained 2 bases not matched to a gene. Germline lookup yields CDR1 SGHRS and CDR2 YFSETQ. The CDR3 spells CASSFLAGNTGELFF. The CDR3 DNA follows: TGCGCCAGCAGCTTTCTAGCGGGTAACACCGGGGAGCTGTTTTTT.

The chain joins TRBV2 to TRBJ1-1; 12 nucleotides agree with TRBD1. The CDR3 is 15 amino acids. CDR1 is SNHLY, CDR2 FYNNEI, per germline. Unmatched junction bases numbered 12, after V lost 6 bases and J lost 10 bases. CDR3 bases: TGTGCCAGCAGCCCGGGACAGGGGGCGCGGGTGGGAGCTTTCTTT. Translating gives CASSPGQGARVGAFF.

The chain couples TRBV16 to TRBJ2-2, with a weak D call TRBD1 (5 bases). V shed 0 bases and J shed 4 bases, with 9 bases lying between them. CDR3 length: 15 residues. Germline V CDR1 and CDR2: KGHSY, FQNENV. The CDR3 DNA follows: TGTGCCAGCAGCCAATCCTCAGGGCGCACCGGGGAGCTGTTTTTT. It specifies CASSQSSGRTGELFF.

This clone was observed a single time. This rearrangement joins TRBV5-1 to TRBJ2-7, with TRBD2 identical over 13 bases. Germline V CDR1 and CDR2: SGHRS, YFSETQ. The CDR3 extends over 20 amino acids. The ends lost 4 bases at V and 4 bases at J; junction bases unmatched: 20. The CDR3 spells CASSGTSRGLAGAYPYEQYF. CDR3 nucleotides: TGCGCCAGCAGCGGCACGTCAAGAGGACTAGCGGGAGCTTATCCGTACGAGCAGTACTTC.

This chain joins TRBV6-5 and TRBJ2-3, with 7 bases identical to TRBD2. Germline assignment: CDR1 MNHEY and CDR2 SVGAGI. After removal of 0 bases from V and 2 bases from J, the junction contained 2 bases not matched to a gene. This CDR3 spans 15 amino acids. The CDR3 nucleotides read TGTGCCAGCAGTTACTCGACTAGCTACACAGATACGCAGTATTTT. Amino acids: CASSYSTSYTDTQYF.

This clone was seen a handful of times. The rearrangement links TRBV7-2 to TRBJ1-1; D unclear. This CDR3 is built from 13 residues. V lost 0 bases, J lost 1 base, and 3 bases lay in between. Germline values: CDR1 SGHTA, CDR2 FQGNSA. CDR3: CASSLARNTEAFF. CDR3 in DNA: TGTGCCAGCAGCTTAGCCAGGAACACTGAAGCTTTCTTT.

The rearrangement joins TRBV19 to TRBJ1-2; no clear D gene. The germline gives CDR1 LNHDA, CDR2 SQIVND (reference sequence). CDR3 length: 13 amino acids. Trimming took off 4 bases at V and 1 base at J, with 7 bases between the two ends. The CDR3 nucleotides are TGTGCCAGTAGTAGGAGGGTTAACTATGGCTACACCTTC. This translates into CASSRRVNYGYTF.

The chain recombines TRBV5-4 with TRBJ2-7, with 9 bases aligning to TRBD1. Germline CDR1 reads SGHNT; CDR2 reads YYREEE (reference sequence). This CDR3 comprises 15 residues. The trim removed 4 bases at V and 5 bases at J, leaving 10 bases unmatched. CDR3 loop: CASSRETGGFNEQYF. CDR3 nucleotide sequence: TGTGCCAGCAGCAGGGAAACAGGGGGCTTCAACGAGCAGTACTTC.

This sequence joins TRBV27 and TRBJ2-2; 11 nucleotides match TRBD2. CDR1 is MNHEY and CDR2 is SMNVEV in the germline V gene (reference sequence). The CDR3 length is 18 residues. J gave up 3 bases and V 3 bases, and 9 bases lay outside the gene matches. CDR3: CASSFEGTSGPYTGELFF. CDR3 DNA: TGTGCCAGCAGTTTCGAAGGGACTAGCGGACCGTACACCGGGGAGCTGTTTTTT.